A selection of T cell receptor beta chains follows, all from one sample in a study of human T cells and chemical hapten exposure. MiXCR, run by TCRdb on the reads, gives a single entry per CDR3 protein. The table lists about 120,000 distinct CDR3 sequences, roughly 8.5% of them singletons, with about 1.4% in the top ten. Sequencing was carried out using whole blood. The receptor set was obtained from a human donor in good health. Some clones in this sample may be carry-over from other donors' samples. The CDR3 runs from the conserved cysteine through the conserved F or W. The D gene is left open where the match is weak. A row's size may be missing; if present it is once, few, many or a size class.

CDR3 protein: CASSHRDRGNQPQHF
CDR3 DNA: TGTGCCAGCAGTCACCGGGACAGGGGCAATCAGCCCCAGCATTTT
J gene: TRBJ1-5
clone size: few
D gene: TRBD1
V gene: TRBV6-2/TRBV6-3

CDR3 protein: CSVLENRGQSNQPQHF
CDR3 DNA: TGCAGTGTTCTCGAAAACAGGGGTCAAAGCAATCAGCCCCAGCATTTT
J gene: TRBJ1-5
clone size: many
D gene: TRBD1
V gene: TRBV20-1

CDR3 protein: CASGPQGTNQPQHF
CDR3 DNA: TGTGCCAGCGGCCCACAGGGTACCAATCAGCCCCAGCATTTT
J gene: TRBJ1-5
clone size: many
D gene: .
V gene: TRBV6-1

CDR3 protein: CASSEALGSLF
CDR3 DNA: TGTGCCAGCAGTGAAGCGTTAGGGTCCCTTTTC
J gene: TRBJ2-1
clone size: few
D gene: .
V gene: TRBV2

CDR3 protein: CASSLQGADEQYF
CDR3 DNA: TGTGCCAGCAGCTTACAAGGCGCCGACGAGCAGTACTTC
J gene: TRBJ2-7
clone size: .
D gene: .
V gene: TRBV7-6

CDR3 protein: CASNGQVLNSPLHF
CDR3 DNA: TGTGCCAGCAACGGACAGGTTTTGAATTCACCCCTCCACTTT
J gene: TRBJ1-6
clone size: many
D gene: TRBD1
V gene: TRBV6-2/TRBV6-3

CDR3 protein: CATSDSLQAGIQYF
CDR3 DNA: TGTGCCACCAGTGACTCCTTGCAGGCTGGCATTCAGTACTTC
J gene: TRBJ2-4
clone size: few
D gene: .
V gene: TRBV24-1

CDR3 protein: CASSMGTRPQETQYF
CDR3 DNA: TGTGCCAGTAGTATGGGGACTAGACCACAAGAGACCCAGTACTTC
J gene: TRBJ2-5
clone size: .
D gene: TRBD2
V gene: TRBV19

CDR3 protein: CASSLEGADTQYF
CDR3 DNA: TGTGCCAGCAGCTTAGAGGGGGCCGATACGCAGTATTTT
J gene: TRBJ2-3
clone size: few
D gene: .
V gene: TRBV11-3

CDR3 protein: CASSRTGLLSYEQYF
CDR3 DNA: TGTGCCAGCAGTCGGACAGGCCTACTCTCCTACGAGCAGTACTTC
J gene: TRBJ2-7
clone size: .
D gene: TRBD1
V gene: TRBV12-3/TRBV12-4

CDR3 protein: CASSLRLAGDPTDTQYF
CDR3 DNA: TGTGCCAGCAGTTTAAGACTAGCGGGGGACCCCACAGATACGCAGTATTTT
J gene: TRBJ2-3
clone size: many
D gene: TRBD2
V gene: TRBV27

CDR3 protein: CSAEAGTGGRYEQYF
CDR3 DNA: TGCAGTGCAGAAGCCGGGACAGGGGGACGCTACGAGCAGTACTTC
J gene: TRBJ2-7
clone size: many
D gene: TRBD1
V gene: TRBV20-1

CDR3 protein: CASNRAGGSYNEQFF
CDR3 DNA: TGTGCCAGCAATCGGGCGGGGGGCTCCTACAATGAGCAGTTCTTC
J gene: TRBJ2-1
clone size: few
D gene: TRBD2
V gene: TRBV3-1

CDR3 protein: CSARDDRSSYNEQFF
CDR3 DNA: TGCAGTGCTAGAGATGATCGGAGCTCCTACAATGAGCAGTTCTTC
J gene: TRBJ2-1
clone size: few
D gene: .
V gene: TRBV20-1

CDR3 protein: CASSFASGSTDTQYF
CDR3 DNA: TGTGCCAGCAGTTTTGCTAGCGGGAGCACAGATACGCAGTATTTT
J gene: TRBJ2-3
clone size: many
D gene: TRBD2
V gene: TRBV6-5

CDR3 protein: CASSLKAGASEQYF
CDR3 DNA: TGTGCCAGCAGTTTGAAAGCGGGAGCGTCGGAGCAGTACTTC
J gene: TRBJ2-7
clone size: many
D gene: TRBD2
V gene: TRBV27

CDR3 protein: CASSEPTGGTDTQYF
CDR3 DNA: TGTGCCAGCAGTGAGCCCACGGGGGGCACAGATACGCAGTATTTT
J gene: TRBJ2-3
clone size: many
D gene: .
V gene: TRBV5-6

CDR3 protein: CASSQVYEQYF
CDR3 DNA: TGTGCCAGCAGCCAAGTCTACGAGCAGTACTTC
J gene: TRBJ2-7
clone size: few
D gene: .
V gene: TRBV14

CDR3 protein: CAWSQTGSTEAFF
CDR3 DNA: TGTGCCTGGAGCCAGACAGGGAGTACTGAAGCTTTCTTT
J gene: TRBJ1-1
clone size: many
D gene: TRBD1
V gene: TRBV30

CDR3 protein: CASSNLAPSSYNEQFF
CDR3 DNA: TGTGCCAGCAGCAATCTAGCGCCGAGCTCCTACAATGAGCAGTTCTTC
J gene: TRBJ2-1
clone size: few
D gene: .
V gene: TRBV7-9

CDR3 protein: CASSLSGRDHEQYF
CDR3 DNA: TGTGCCAGCAGTTTGAGCGGGAGGGACCACGAGCAGTACTTC
J gene: TRBJ2-7
clone size: many
D gene: TRBD2
V gene: TRBV27

CDR3 protein: CASSQDQGRERYGYTF
CDR3 DNA: TGCGCCAGCAGCCAAGATCAGGGCAGGGAGCGATATGGCTACACCTTC
J gene: TRBJ1-2
clone size: many
D gene: .
V gene: TRBV4-3

CDR3 protein: CASSQDLRAKNIQYF
CDR3 DNA: TGTGCCAGCAGCCAAGATTTGAGGGCCAAAAACATTCAGTACTTC
J gene: TRBJ2-4
clone size: many
D gene: .
V gene: TRBV3-1

CDR3 protein: CASSLSPGAEGGYTF
CDR3 DNA: TGTGCCAGCAGCTTATCTCCCGGGGCGGAGGGCGGCTACACCTTC
J gene: TRBJ1-2
clone size: .
D gene: .
V gene: TRBV7-9

CDR3 protein: CSVDPTSGGIYNEQFF
CDR3 DNA: TGCAGCGTTGACCCTACTAGCGGAGGGATTTACAATGAGCAGTTCTTC
J gene: TRBJ2-1
clone size: few
D gene: TRBD2
V gene: TRBV29-1

CDR3 protein: CSARDGLGLGGELFF
CDR3 DNA: TGCAGTGCTAGAGATGGACTGGGACTTGGCGGGGAGCTGTTTTTT
J gene: TRBJ2-2
clone size: few
D gene: .
V gene: TRBV20-1

CDR3 protein: CSAIRQSYGYTF
CDR3 DNA: TGCAGTGCTATCCGGCAGTCCTATGGCTACACCTTC
J gene: TRBJ1-2
clone size: few
D gene: .
V gene: TRBV20-1

CDR3 protein: CASSLEVEAEQYF
CDR3 DNA: TGTGCCAGCAGCTTAGAGGTGGAAGCCGAGCAGTACTTC
J gene: TRBJ2-7
clone size: .
D gene: .
V gene: TRBV7-9

CDR3 protein: CASRPPDNAAKNIQYF
CDR3 DNA: TGTGCCAGCCGACCTCCGGACAACGCAGCCAAAAACATTCAGTACTTC
J gene: TRBJ2-4
clone size: few
D gene: .
V gene: TRBV6-2/TRBV6-3

CDR3 protein: CASSVWPGYTETQYF
CDR3 DNA: TGTGCCAGCAGCGTCTGGCCAGGGTATACGGAGACCCAGTACTTC
J gene: TRBJ2-5
clone size: few
D gene: .
V gene: TRBV9

CDR3 protein: CASSPVAGRRDGYTF
CDR3 DNA: TGTGCCAGCAGTCCAGTGGCAGGACGGCGAGATGGCTACACCTTC
J gene: TRBJ1-2
clone size: .
D gene: .
V gene: TRBV7-2

CDR3 protein: CASSLVSWEQYF
CDR3 DNA: TGTGCCAGCAGCTTAGTTTCATGGGAGCAGTACTTC
J gene: TRBJ2-7
clone size: .
D gene: .
V gene: TRBV7-9

CDR3 protein: CSATDAGGRTDTQYF
CDR3 DNA: TGCAGTGCTACTGATGCGGGAGGGCGCACAGATACGCAGTATTTT
J gene: TRBJ2-3
clone size: .
D gene: TRBD2
V gene: TRBV20-1

CDR3 protein: CASSVDSYNSPLHF
CDR3 DNA: TGTGCCAGCAGCGTCGACTCCTATAATTCACCCCTCCACTTT
J gene: TRBJ1-6
clone size: many
D gene: .
V gene: TRBV9

CDR3 protein: CASSYPSLSGGDDEQFF
CDR3 DNA: TGTGCCAGCAGTTACCCCAGTTTGAGCGGGGGGGACGATGAGCAGTTCTTC
J gene: TRBJ2-1
clone size: .
D gene: TRBD2
V gene: TRBV6-2/TRBV6-3

CDR3 protein: CASSQERKLFF
CDR3 DNA: TGCGCCAGCAGCCAAGAACGCAAACTGTTTTTT
J gene: TRBJ1-4
clone size: many
D gene: .
V gene: TRBV4-1

CDR3 protein: CSARFKQGAYEQYF
CDR3 DNA: TGCAGTGCTAGATTCAAACAGGGGGCTTACGAGCAGTACTTC
J gene: TRBJ2-7
clone size: .
D gene: TRBD1
V gene: TRBV20-1

CDR3 protein: CASSQDRGLTNTEAFF
CDR3 DNA: TGCGCCAGCAGCCAAGATAGAGGCCTTACGAACACTGAAGCTTTCTTT
J gene: TRBJ1-1
clone size: .
D gene: .
V gene: TRBV4-3

CDR3 protein: CASGPDVNYGYTF
CDR3 DNA: TGTGCTAGTGGTCCGGACGTGAACTATGGCTACACCTTC
J gene: TRBJ1-2
clone size: many
D gene: .
V gene: TRBV12-5

CDR3 protein: CASSLKGGNQPQHF
CDR3 DNA: TGTGCCAGCAGCTTGAAGGGAGGCAATCAGCCCCAGCATTTT
J gene: TRBJ1-5
clone size: many
D gene: .
V gene: TRBV5-4

CDR3 protein: CASSPTATSSYNEQFF
CDR3 DNA: TGTGCCAGCAGTCCAACGGCTACCAGCTCCTACAATGAGCAGTTCTTC
J gene: TRBJ2-1
clone size: .
D gene: .
V gene: TRBV12-3/TRBV12-4

CDR3 protein: CASSPRKVGHKEQYF
CDR3 DNA: TGTGCCAGCAGTCCCCGCAAGGTAGGGCACAAGGAGCAGTACTTC
J gene: TRBJ2-7
clone size: few
D gene: .
V gene: TRBV27

CDR3 protein: CSVESGLGTTEAFF
CDR3 DNA: TGCAGCGTTGAATCGGGACTGGGAACCACTGAAGCTTTCTTT
J gene: TRBJ1-1
clone size: many
D gene: .
V gene: TRBV29-1

CDR3 protein: CSGSSGDPAFF
CDR3 DNA: TGCAGCGGGTCTAGTGGAGACCCAGCTTTCTTT
J gene: TRBJ1-1
clone size: .
D gene: .
V gene: TRBV29-1

CDR3 protein: CASSPKQVNQPQHF
CDR3 DNA: TGTGCCAGCAGCCCTAAGCAAGTCAATCAGCCCCAGCATTTT
J gene: TRBJ1-5
clone size: many
D gene: .
V gene: TRBV6-5

CDR3 protein: CASSISSYNEQFF
CDR3 DNA: TGTGCCAGCAGTATTAGCTCCTACAATGAGCAGTTCTTC
J gene: TRBJ2-1
clone size: many
D gene: .
V gene: TRBV6-4

CDR3 protein: CASSGGGTAQETQYF
CDR3 DNA: TGTGCCAGCAGCGGAGGCGGGACAGCCCAAGAGACCCAGTACTTC
J gene: TRBJ2-5
clone size: .
D gene: .
V gene: TRBV7-7

CDR3 protein: CASSPGQVFSF
CDR3 DNA: TGTGCCAGCAGTCCGGGACAGGTCTTCTCCTTC
J gene: TRBJ1-2
clone size: few
D gene: TRBD1
V gene: TRBV12-3/TRBV12-4

CDR3 protein: CASSLASGSSGNTIYF
CDR3 DNA: TGTGCCAGCAGCTTAGCCTCCGGAAGCTCTGGAAACACCATATATTTT
J gene: TRBJ1-3
clone size: .
D gene: .
V gene: TRBV11-1

CDR3 protein: CASSHTGGGTEAFF
CDR3 DNA: TGTGCCAGCAGCCATACAGGGGGGGGCACTGAAGCTTTCTTT
J gene: TRBJ1-1
clone size: .
D gene: TRBD1
V gene: TRBV7-2

CDR3 protein: CSARSQTTSYEQYF
CDR3 DNA: TGCAGTGCTAGAAGCCAGACTACTTCCTACGAGCAGTACTTC
J gene: TRBJ2-7
clone size: .
D gene: .
V gene: TRBV20-1

CDR3 protein: CASSYLPLAGSTDTQYF
CDR3 DNA: TGTGCCAGCAGTTACCTCCCCCTAGCGGGTAGCACAGATACGCAGTATTTT
J gene: TRBJ2-3
clone size: many
D gene: TRBD2
V gene: TRBV6-6

CDR3 protein: CSAPSGSADTQYF
CDR3 DNA: TGCAGCGCACCTAGCGGGAGCGCAGATACGCAGTATTTT
J gene: TRBJ2-3
clone size: .
D gene: TRBD2
V gene: TRBV29-1

CDR3 protein: CASSIPPQGVSAYEQFF
CDR3 DNA: TGTGCCAGTAGTATACCTCCCCAGGGGGTCTCGGCCTACGAGCAGTTCTTC
J gene: TRBJ2-1
clone size: .
D gene: TRBD1
V gene: TRBV19

CDR3 protein: CASSSTGQGVAEAFF
CDR3 DNA: TGCGCCAGCAGTTCTACCGGACAGGGGGTCGCTGAAGCTTTCTTT
J gene: TRBJ1-1
clone size: many
D gene: TRBD1
V gene: TRBV23-1

CDR3 protein: CASNNWPLAGEGAKNIQYF
CDR3 DNA: TGTGCCAGCAACAATTGGCCGCTAGCGGGAGAGGGAGCCAAAAACATTCAGTACTTC
J gene: TRBJ2-4
clone size: few
D gene: TRBD2
V gene: TRBV5-4

CDR3 protein: CASSSLLAGGGYEQYF
CDR3 DNA: TGTGCCAGCAGCTCCTTACTAGCGGGGGGTGGGTACGAGCAGTACTTC
J gene: TRBJ2-7
clone size: few
D gene: TRBD2
V gene: TRBV7-9